This T cell receptor (beta chain) was sequenced for a study of cytomegalovirus exposure and HLA in healthy donors. The wider study: Of some 410 genotyped donors, about 80% grouped in the Caucasian-associated ancestry cluster.

Study-wide results and limits: Beyond CMV serostatus, there was no information to go on about immune exposure. Some V segments could not be told apart, so they were left out, TRBV6-2 and TRBV6-3 among them.

This clone appeared once. Its specificity is unknown. Likely unrecorded immune exposures existed in these nominally healthy donors. V trimming: 4 bases; J trimming: 1 base; junction bases outside the gene matches: 0. The CDR3 contains 14 residues. In germline, CDR1 is SGHTA, CDR2 FQGNSA. Both 60 Vbeta primers and 13 Jbeta primers went into the PCR. Using immunoSEQ multiplex PCR, the repertoire was profiled, and TCRdb retains in-frame clones only, with some absent. The sample gives 100,000 to 150,000 clones, 80% of which show up once; around 4.1% is in the top ten. The gene calls are TRBV7-2 and TRBJ2-2; TRBD2 matches at 7 bases. Sequencing used PBMCs. The receptor comes from a woman aged 35 to 49 in good health and CMV-seronegative. The CDR3 nucleotides are TGTGCCAGCAGCTCTAGCGGGAACACCGGGGAGCTGTTTTTT. Residues: CASSSSGNTGELFF.